This T cell receptor beta chain was retrieved from a study of blood T cell repertoires in COVID-19. Study as a whole: Acute and convalescent COVID-19 samples came from the United States, Italy and Spain. PBMCs, B-cell-depleted T cells, or T cells provided the cDNA or gDNA that made up the material.

Original data processing: Estimated nucleated cell counts came from reference gene primer amplification. Clones were sequenced by immunoSEQ multiplex PCR, and TCRdb holds only the in-frame ones, with some missing. The DNA gave D and trimming, while V, J and clone size come from that table. The data show approximately 160,000 clones, around 80% seen once. Germline assignment: CDR1 SNHLY and CDR2 FYNNEI. With V trimmed by 2 bases and J by 9 bases, 11 bases remained unmatched. This CDR3 has 17 amino acids. The chain carries TRBV2 and TRBJ1-6, with 9 nucleotides matching TRBD1. The sequenced material came from peripheral blood. The origin of this receptor is an older woman with acute or convalescent COVID-19. The DNA for the CDR3 is TGTGCCAGCAGTGAAAGTGTGGGACAGGGATCCCGTTCACCCCTCCACTTT. It is translated as CASSESVGQGSRSPLHF. The entire variable domain, with the rest obtained from reference TRBV2 and TRBJ1-6, is as follows: EPEVTQTPSHQVTQMGQEVILRCVPISNHLYFYWYRQILGQKVEFLVSFYNNEISEKSEIFDDQFSVERPDGSNFTLKIRSTKLEDSAMYFCASSESVGQGSRSPLHFGNGTRLTVT.